What follows are 10 T cell receptor beta chains derived from one specimen sequenced in a study of T-cell memory formation after mild COVID-19. TCRdb recomputed calls from the 5' RACE reads with MiXCR, one row per CDR3 protein. The table includes 450,000 or so distinct CDR3 sequences, 20% to 30% detected once. Sequencing input: PBMCs or a T cell subset sorted from them (not recorded which). These TCRs come from an adult woman who had mild COVID-19 (a few samples of this study predate the infection). Cell type and time point are not known.

The chain has TRBV25-1 and TRBJ2-5; TRBD1 matches 8 bases. The germline gives CDR1 MGHDK, CDR2 SYGVNS. V lost 6 bases to trimming and J lost 0 bases; unmatched junction nucleotides: 3. The CDR3 is 14 amino acids. CDR3 in amino acids: CASRRTGYQETQYF. The CDR3 region has the DNA TGTGCCAGCAGGAGGACAGGGTACCAAGAGACCCAGTACTTC.

This clonotype was detected only a few times. The chain links TRBV9 to TRBJ2-1; TRBD1 might be the D (6 bases). The germline V gene encodes CDR1 SGDLS and CDR2 YYNGEE. Trimming took off 4 bases at V and 7 bases at J, with 9 bases between the two ends. The CDR3 length is 12 residues. The CDR3 loop reads CASSQDRNEQFF. CDR3 sequence (DNA): TGTGCCAGCAGCCAAGACAGGAATGAGCAGTTCTTC.

The chain's CDR3 is CASSFSGGLVYEQYF. The CDR3 DNA is TGTGCCAGCAGCTTTAGCGGCGGACTAGTCTACGAGCAGTACTTC. The chain links TRBV7-9 to TRBJ2-7; 7 bases match TRBD2. The ends lost 3 bases at V and 3 bases at J; junction bases unmatched: 8. This CDR3 has 15 amino acids. CDR1 SEHNR and CDR2 FQNEAQ come from the germline V gene (reference sequence).

This clonotype was counted between two and nine times. The V and J genes are TRBV2 and TRBJ2-7; TRBD1 matches at 9 bases. J gave up 4 bases and V 7 bases, and 20 bases lay outside the gene matches. CDR1 is SNHLY, CDR2 FYNNEI, per germline. CDR3 length equals 18 residues. The CDR3 sequence is CASTLSGTGRELPYEQYF. The CDR3 nucleotides read TGTGCCAGCACCCTTTCCGGGACAGGGAGGGAATTACCTTACGAGCAGTACTTC.

The chain uses TRBV4-2 and TRBJ2-2; 7 nucleotides match TRBD2. Germline assignment: CDR1 LGHNA and CDR2 YNFKEQ. The CDR3 is 18 residues long. With 1 base clipped from V and 2 bases from J, the junction kept 10 bases outside the gene matches. In nucleotides, the CDR3 is TGTGCCAGCAGCCAAGGATTAGGGACTACCCTAAACACCGGGGAGCTGTTTTTT. This codes for CASSQGLGTTLNTGELFF.

This clonotype was counted between two and nine times. The genes are TRBV7-6 and TRBJ2-2, with 8 nucleotides matching TRBD1. Trimming at V came to 1 base and at J to 5 bases, leaving 9 bases not matched to a gene. The CDR3 length is 17 residues. Germline CDR1 and CDR2: SGHVS and FNYEAQ. The CDR3 DNA reads as TGTGCCAGCAGCTTAGTTTCTGGTGGGGACAGGACCGGGGAGCTGTTTTTT. Protein product: CASSLVSGGDRTGELFF. The whole variable domain, remainder taken from reference TRBV7-6 and TRBJ2-2, is GAGVSQSPRYKVTKRGQDVALRCDPISGHVSLYWYRQALGQGPEFLTYFNYEAQQDKSGLPNDRFSAERPEGSISTLTIQRTEQRDSAMYRCASSLVSGGDRTGELFFGEGSRLTVL.

This clonotype was seen more than once but under ten times. This rearrangement joins TRBV12-3 or TRBV12-4 to TRBJ2-2; D gene unclear. Trimming took off 7 bases at V and 4 bases at J, with 4 bases between the two ends. The CDR3 spans 11 residues. Written as DNA, the CDR3 is TGTGCCAGCACCTTCACCGGGGAGCTGTTTTTT. Its translation: CASTFTGELFF.

The table lists this clonotype with many counts. V gene TRBV7-8 combines with J gene TRBJ2-1; 10 bases match TRBD1. V lost 4 bases and J lost 6; bases outside the gene matches: 6. This CDR3 region has 15 residues. Germline V gives CDR1 SGHVS, CDR2 FQNEAQ. The CDR3 DNA reads as TGTGCCAGCAGCTCGACAGGGGGCCTCTTCAATGAGCAGTTCTTC. The encoded protein is CASSSTGGLFNEQFF.

The chain couples TRBV6-1 to TRBJ1-1; D uncertain. Germline V CDR1 and CDR2: MNHNS, SASEGT. This CDR3 is built from 13 residues. V lost 7 bases and J lost 3, with 12 bases in between. CDR3: CASMLFKDTEAFF. In DNA form, the CDR3 reads TGTGCCAGCATGTTGTTTAAGGACACTGAAGCTTTCTTT.

This clonotype turned up a few times. The chain links TRBV19 to TRBJ2-7, with D perhaps TRBD1 (6 bases). Trimming shortened V by 6 bases and J by 5 bases, and 20 bases separated the two germline ends. CDR1 and CDR2 from the germline V gene are LNHDA and SQIVND (reference sequence). The CDR3 contains 15 residues. CDR3 residues: CASREGGFELDEQYF. CDR3 sequence (DNA): TGTGCCAGTAGGGAAGGGGGATTCGAGCTCGACGAGCAGTACTTC. Using reference TRBV19 and TRBJ2-7 for the parts outside the CDR3, the full variable domain is DGGITQSPKYLFRKEGQNVTLSCEQNLNHDAMYWYRQDPGQGLRLIYYSQIVNDFQKGDIAEGYSVSREKKESFPLTVTSAQKNPTAFYLCASREGGFELDEQYFGPGTRLTVT.